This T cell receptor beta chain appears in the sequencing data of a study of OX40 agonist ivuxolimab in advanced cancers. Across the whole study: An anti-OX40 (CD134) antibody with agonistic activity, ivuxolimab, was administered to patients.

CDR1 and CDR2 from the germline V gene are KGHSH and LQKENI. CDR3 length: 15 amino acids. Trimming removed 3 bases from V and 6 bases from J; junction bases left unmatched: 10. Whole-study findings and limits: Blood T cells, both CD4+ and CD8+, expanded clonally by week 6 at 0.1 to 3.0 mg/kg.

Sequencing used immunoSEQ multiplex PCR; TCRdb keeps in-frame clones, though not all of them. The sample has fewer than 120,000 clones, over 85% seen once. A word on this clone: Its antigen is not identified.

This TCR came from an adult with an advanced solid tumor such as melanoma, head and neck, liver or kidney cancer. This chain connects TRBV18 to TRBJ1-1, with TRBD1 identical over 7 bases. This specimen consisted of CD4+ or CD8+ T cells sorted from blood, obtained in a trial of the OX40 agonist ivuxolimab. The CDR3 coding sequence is TGTGCCAGCTCACCCCTAACAGGGGAAGTCGCTGAAGCTTTCTTT. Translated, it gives CASSPLTGEVAEAFF.